A single sample gave rise to the 6 T cell receptor beta chains below, sequenced in a study of T-cell reconstitution after alpha-beta-depleted transplantation in children. The authors prepared the TCRbeta library with unique molecular identifiers. TCRdb used MiXCR to reprocess the PCR reads, holding one entry per CDR3 protein. The data contain around 600,000 distinct CDR3 sequences, about 11% of them singletons. The specimen comprised PBMCs from the stem cell graft donor, sampled from the stem cell graft. The origin of the receptors is a human donor who donated a stem cell graft to a child with acute myeloid leukemia.

There are many counts of this clonotype. The chain joins TRBV20-1 to TRBJ2-1; D not resolved. The V gene's germline CDR1 is DFQATT and CDR2 SNEGSKA (reference sequence). The ends were cut back, 0 bases at V and 1 base at J, with 13 bases in the middle. The CDR3 totals 16 residues. For the CDR3, the DNA is TGCAGTGCTAGAGATCGGAGCCGTTCGTCCTACAATGAGCAGTTCTTC. Translation: CSARDRSRSSYNEQFF.

Notes on this clonotype: A much larger clone differs by one base, so this may be a read error. This chain connects TRBV11-1 to TRBJ1-1; D is ambiguous. CDR3 size: 14 residues. Germline CDR1 SGHAT, CDR2 FQDESV (reference sequence). Here the CDR3 reads CSSSPDGRGTEAFF. The CDR3 nucleotides read TGTTCCAGCAGCCCGGACGGCCGTGGCACTGAAGCTTTCTTT.

This clonotype has a handful of counts. The genes are TRBV25-1 and TRBJ2-3; TRBD1 matches 8 bases. J gave up 2 bases and V 1 base, and 5 bases lay outside the gene matches. Germline CDR1 and CDR2: MGHDK and SYGVNS. The CDR3 sequence is 16 residues long. As DNA, the CDR3 is TGTGCCAGCAGTGAATTTGGGACAGGCGCCACAGATACGCAGTATTTT. Protein sequence: CASSEFGTGATDTQYF.

This chain links TRBV7-2 with TRBJ2-7; unclear D gene. Germline V gene sequence: CDR1 SGHTA, CDR2 FQGNSA. V was pared by 4 bases and J by 5 bases, with 18 bases between. This CDR3 contains 15 residues. In DNA form, the CDR3 reads TGTGCCAGCAGCTCGCTGCCGGGCTTGTATGACGAGCAGTACTTC. The encoded protein is CASSSLPGLYDEQYF.

This clonotype was counted between two and nine times. The V and J genes are TRBV11-2 and TRBJ1-1; possible D gene TRBD1, 5 bases. V was clipped by 4 bases and J by 7 bases, with 13 bases between them. The CDR3 contains 13 residues. Germline values: CDR1 SGHAT, CDR2 FQNNGV. CDR3 DNA sequence: TGTGCCAGCAGCTCCCAAGGACATCTTGAAGCTTTCTTT. The encoded protein is CASSSQGHLEAFF.

This clonotype has ten or more counts. V and J are TRBV12-3 or TRBV12-4 and TRBJ2-3; D perhaps matches TRBD2 (6 bases). The CDR3 covers 14 residues. Trimming took 6 bases from V and 6 from J, leaving 16 bases between them. The CDR3 nucleotides read TGTGCCAGCAGCCCCGGGACTCACACCGATACGCAGTATTTT. Amino acids: CASSPGTHTDTQYF.